The 14 T cell receptor beta chains listed next were all sequenced from one sample in a study of T-cell memory formation after mild COVID-19. TCRdb re-derived calls from the 5' RACE reads in MiXCR, one entry per CDR3 protein. The data show over 120,000 distinct CDR3 sequences, with less than 25% seen just once and 24% held by the top ten. The sample consisted of PBMCs or a T cell subset sorted from them (not recorded which). Source of these receptors: an adult woman who had mild COVID-19 (a few samples of this study predate the infection). Cell type and time point are not known.

In this sample, this clonotype turned up a few times. This chain links TRBV12-3 or TRBV12-4 with TRBJ2-4, with D possibly TRBD2 on 6 matching bases. The CDR3 has 17 amino acids. V dropped 4 bases and J dropped 0 bases, with 16 bases sitting between them. Written as DNA, the CDR3 is TGTGCCAGCAGTTCTCCCCTTCGCGGGGTAGCCAAAAACATTCAGTACTTC. It codes for CASSSPLRGVAKNIQYF.

This chain connects TRBV10-2 to TRBJ1-1; 8 bases map to TRBD1. CDR1 is WSHSY and CDR2 is SAAADI in the germline V gene. The CDR3 is 13 residues long. Germline trimming cut 6 bases from V and 5 bases from J; bases unmatched to any gene: 5. This chain's CDR3 is CASSPDRGTEAFF. DNA for the CDR3: TGCGCCAGCAGCCCTGACAGGGGAACTGAAGCTTTCTTT.

This clonotype was detected a few times. The rearrangement links TRBV6-6 to TRBJ1-1, with 7 bases identical to TRBD1. The CDR3 runs 15 residues. Germline-derived CDR1 and CDR2 are MNHNY and SVGAGI (reference sequence). J was trimmed by 0 bases and V by 2 bases; bases with no gene match: 3. The CDR3: CASSYRQGLNTEAFF. DNA for the CDR3: TGTGCCAGCAGTTACCGACAGGGCCTGAACACTGAAGCTTTCTTT.

The chain has TRBV10-3 and TRBJ2-1; D possibly corresponds to TRBD2 (5 bases). The CDR3 length is 12 residues. The V end lost 0 bases, the J end lost 9 bases, and 6 bases lay between the germline ends. The germline gives CDR1 ENHRY, CDR2 SYGVKD. In DNA, the CDR3 is TGTGCCATCAGTGAGTCTGGACTTGAGCAGTTCTTC. This gives the protein CAISESGLEQFF.

The CDR3 is CASSFSGDFAYEQYF. The CDR3 DNA reads TGTGCCAGCAGTTTTTCGGGGGACTTTGCATACGAGCAGTACTTC. The rearrangement links TRBV12-3 or TRBV12-4 to TRBJ2-7, with a tentative D call TRBD2 (6 bases). Trimming took 3 bases from V and 4 from J, leaving 16 bases between them. This CDR3 is built from 15 residues.

This sequence joins TRBV5-1 and TRBJ2-4; TRBD2 matches 7 bases. The CDR3 covers 15 residues. Per the germline V gene, CDR1 is SGHRS and CDR2 is YFSETQ. V dropped 6 bases and J dropped 11; count of bases not matched to a gene: 17. CDR3 nucleotide sequence: TGCGCCAGCATCTTCTCGGGAGGCCATAAAGTAGTTCAGTACTTC. Translation gives CASIFSGGHKVVQYF.

The gene calls are TRBV20-1 and TRBJ2-1; 11 bases line up with TRBD2. CDR1 DFQATT and CDR2 SNEGSKA come from the germline V gene (reference sequence). This CDR3 has 15 residues. The J segment lost 4 bases and the V segment lost 6 bases, leaving 8 bases of the junction unmatched. CDR3 coding DNA: TGCAGTGCCCCATCGGGGACTAGCGGTTACAATGAGCAGTTCTTC. It yields the protein CSAPSGTSGYNEQFF.

This clonotype was picked up a small number of times. This chain connects TRBV27 to TRBJ1-5, with TRBD1 matching over 8 bases. CDR3 length: 17 residues. In germline, CDR1 is MNHEY, CDR2 SMNVEV (reference sequence). V lost 0 bases and J lost 2; bases outside the gene matches: 6. CDR3 residues: CASSLSGRGRGNQPQHF. CDR3 nucleotides: TGTGCCAGCAGTTTATCGGGCAGGGGGCGCGGCAATCAGCCCCAGCATTTT.

This clonotype occurred a few times. V gene TRBV5-1 combines with J gene TRBJ2-3; TRBD2 might be the D (5 bases). Germline V lookup: CDR1 SGHRS, CDR2 YFSETQ. The CDR3 loop spans 15 amino acids. The V end lost 5 bases, the J end lost 0 bases, and 13 bases lay between the germline ends. The CDR3 sequence is CASSTRERSTDTQYF. CDR3 coding DNA: TGCGCCAGCAGTACGAGGGAAAGAAGCACAGATACGCAGTATTTT. Using reference TRBV5-1 and TRBJ2-3 for the parts outside the CDR3, the full variable domain is KAGVTQTPRYLIKTRGQQVTLSCSPISGHRSVSWYQQTPGQGLQFLFEYFSETQRNKGNFPGRFSGRQFSNSRSEMNVSTLELGDSALYLCASSTRERSTDTQYFGPGTRLTVL.

This clonotype was detected a few times. The chain uses TRBV7-9 and TRBJ1-2; D gene uncertain. Germline values: CDR1 SEHNR, CDR2 FQNEAQ (reference sequence). The CDR3 sequence is 16 residues long. The V end lost 0 bases, the J end lost 4 bases, and 15 bases lay between the germline ends. CDR3 amino acids: CASSLAASVAGYGYTF. CDR3 DNA sequence: TGTGCCAGCAGCTTAGCAGCTAGTGTTGCGGGCTATGGCTACACCTTC.

This sequence joins TRBV7-8 and TRBJ2-3; D unclear. The CDR3 length is 14 residues. Germline assignment: CDR1 SGHVS and CDR2 FQNEAQ. Trimming took 1 base from V and 2 from J, leaving 7 bases between them. Here the CDR3 DNA reads TGTGCCAGCAGCTTAGTCCTTAACACAGATACGCAGTATTTT. Its translation is CASSLVLNTDTQYF.

The sample holds a few counts of this clonotype. V and J are TRBV7-9 and TRBJ2-1; the match to TRBD2 covers 7 bases. Germline values: CDR1 SEHNR, CDR2 FQNEAQ (reference sequence). V gave up 7 bases and J gave up 0 bases; unmatched junction bases: 9. The CDR3 loop spans 16 amino acids. CDR3 bases: TGTGCCAGCACCTCCGCTAGCGGTAACTCCTACAATGAGCAGTTCTTC. Translated, it gives CASTSASGNSYNEQFF.

V gene TRBV13 combines with J gene TRBJ2-6; D is tentatively TRBD1 or TRBD2 (6 bases each). This CDR3 comprises 18 residues. Deletions cut 5 bases from V and 0 bases from J, with 17 bases between. Germline values: CDR1 PRHDT, CDR2 FYEKMQ (reference sequence). The DNA of the CDR3 is TGTGCCAGCAGCCTAGATGGGGGGCCCCTCTCTGGGGCCAACGTCCTGACTTTC. Protein: CASSLDGGPLSGANVLTF.

This clonotype turned up a few times. The J gene is TRBJ2-7, the V gene TRBV4-1; weak D call: TRBD1 (6 bases). The germline V and J ends were trimmed by 3 bases and 4 bases, with 13 bases remaining between them. Looked up from germline, CDR1 is MGHRA and CDR2 is YSYEKL. The CDR3 runs 14 residues. CDR3 amino acids: CASSQIGTIYEQYF. DNA for the CDR3: TGCGCCAGCAGCCAGATCGGGACAATTTACGAGCAGTACTTC.